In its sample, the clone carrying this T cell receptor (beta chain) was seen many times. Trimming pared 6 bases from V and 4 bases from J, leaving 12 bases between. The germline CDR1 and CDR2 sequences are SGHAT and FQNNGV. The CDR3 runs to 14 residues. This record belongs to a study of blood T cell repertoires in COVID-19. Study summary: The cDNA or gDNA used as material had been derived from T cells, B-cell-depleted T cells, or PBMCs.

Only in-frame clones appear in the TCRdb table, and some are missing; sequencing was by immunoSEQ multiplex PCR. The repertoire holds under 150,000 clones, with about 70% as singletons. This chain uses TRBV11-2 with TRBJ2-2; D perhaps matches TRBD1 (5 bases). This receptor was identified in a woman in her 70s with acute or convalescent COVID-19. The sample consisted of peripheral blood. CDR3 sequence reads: CASRNPDSTGELFF. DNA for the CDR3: TGTGCCAGCAGAAATCCCGACAGCACCGGGGAGCTGTTTTTT.